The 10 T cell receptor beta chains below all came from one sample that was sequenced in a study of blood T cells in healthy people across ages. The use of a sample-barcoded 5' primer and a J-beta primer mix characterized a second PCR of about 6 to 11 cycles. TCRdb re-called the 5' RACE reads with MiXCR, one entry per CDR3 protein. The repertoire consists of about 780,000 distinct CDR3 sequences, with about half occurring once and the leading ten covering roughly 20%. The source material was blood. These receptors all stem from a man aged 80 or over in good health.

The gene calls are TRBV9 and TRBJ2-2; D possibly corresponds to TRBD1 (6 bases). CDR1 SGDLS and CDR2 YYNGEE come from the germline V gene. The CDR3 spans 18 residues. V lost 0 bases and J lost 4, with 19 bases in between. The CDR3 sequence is CASSVATQGETSTGELFF. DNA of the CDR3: TGTGCCAGCAGCGTAGCTACACAGGGAGAGACGAGCACCGGGGAGCTGTTTTTT.

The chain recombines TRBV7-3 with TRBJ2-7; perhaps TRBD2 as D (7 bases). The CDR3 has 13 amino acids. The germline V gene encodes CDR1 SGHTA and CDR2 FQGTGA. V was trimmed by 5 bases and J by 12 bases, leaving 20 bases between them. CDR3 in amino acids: CASSVTGRETRYF. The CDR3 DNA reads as TGTGCCAGCAGCGTCACAGGGAGGGAGACCCGGTACTTC.

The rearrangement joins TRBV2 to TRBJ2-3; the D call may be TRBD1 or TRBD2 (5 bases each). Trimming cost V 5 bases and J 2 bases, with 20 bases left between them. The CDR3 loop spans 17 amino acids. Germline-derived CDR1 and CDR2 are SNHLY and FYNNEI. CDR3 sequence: CASSTTPGRGPTDTQYF. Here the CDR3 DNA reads TGTGCCAGCAGTACTACCCCGGGACGCGGCCCCACAGATACGCAGTATTTT.

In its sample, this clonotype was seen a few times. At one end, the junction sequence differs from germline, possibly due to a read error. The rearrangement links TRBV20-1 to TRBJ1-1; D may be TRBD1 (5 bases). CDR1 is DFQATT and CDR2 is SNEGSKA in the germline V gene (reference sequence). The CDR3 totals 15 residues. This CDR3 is CSAREVTRGDTEAFF. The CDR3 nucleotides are TGCAGTGCTCGAGAGGTAACAAGGGGTGACACTGAAGCTTTCTTT.

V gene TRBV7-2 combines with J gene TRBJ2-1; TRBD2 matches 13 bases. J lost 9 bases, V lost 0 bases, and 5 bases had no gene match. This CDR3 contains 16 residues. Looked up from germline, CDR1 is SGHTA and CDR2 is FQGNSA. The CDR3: CASSLAGTSGTAEQFF. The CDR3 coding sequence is TGTGCCAGCAGCTTAGCAGGGACTAGCGGGACCGCTGAGCAGTTCTTC.

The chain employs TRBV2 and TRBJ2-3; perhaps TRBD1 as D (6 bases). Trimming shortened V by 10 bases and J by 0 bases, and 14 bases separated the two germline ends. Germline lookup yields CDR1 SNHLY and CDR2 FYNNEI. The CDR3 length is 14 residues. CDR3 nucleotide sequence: TGTGCCACTCACCAGGGGTCTAGCACAGATACGCAGTATTTT. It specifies CATHQGSSTDTQYF.

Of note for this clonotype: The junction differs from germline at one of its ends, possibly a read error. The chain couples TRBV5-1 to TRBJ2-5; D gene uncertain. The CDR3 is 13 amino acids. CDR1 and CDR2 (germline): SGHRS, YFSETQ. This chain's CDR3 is CAGSLAREETQYF. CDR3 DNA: TGCGCCGGCAGCTTGGCACGGGAAGAGACCCAGTACTTC.

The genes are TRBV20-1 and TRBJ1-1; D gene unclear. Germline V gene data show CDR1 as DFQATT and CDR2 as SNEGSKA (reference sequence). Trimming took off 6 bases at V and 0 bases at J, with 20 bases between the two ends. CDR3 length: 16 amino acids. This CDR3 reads CSARSRTASMNTEAFF. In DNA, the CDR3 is TGCAGTGCAAGATCCCGGACCGCATCCATGAACACTGAAGCTTTCTTT.

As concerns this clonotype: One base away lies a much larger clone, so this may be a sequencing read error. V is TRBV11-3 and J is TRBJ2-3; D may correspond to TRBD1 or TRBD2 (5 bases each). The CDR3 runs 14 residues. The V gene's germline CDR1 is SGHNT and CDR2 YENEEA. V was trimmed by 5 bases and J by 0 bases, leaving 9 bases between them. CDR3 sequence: CASSPRDSTDTQYF. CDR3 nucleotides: TGTGCCAGCAGCCCCCGGGACAGCACAGATACGCAGTATTTT.

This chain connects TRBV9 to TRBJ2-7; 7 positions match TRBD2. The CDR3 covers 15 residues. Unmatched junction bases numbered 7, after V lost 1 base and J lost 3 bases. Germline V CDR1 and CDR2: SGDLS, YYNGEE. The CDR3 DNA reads TGTGCCAGCAGCGTAAGTTCTCGGGGGGTCTACGAGCAGTACTTC. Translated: CASSVSSRGVYEQYF.